This T cell receptor (beta chain) was sequenced during a study of T cells in Graves' hyperthyroidism and ophthalmopathy. Study-wide findings and caveats: Ophthalmopathy was predicted by the model a median of about 6.7 months ahead of onset.

Points on this clonotype: What it recognizes is unknown. A read error is likely, as this CDR3 ends without the conserved phenylalanine or tryptophan. It is unclear where the CDR3 begins or ends on the DNA, so no DNA is shown, and the CDR3 is as TCRdb lists it.

Exclusion of a patient resulted from uncontrolled infection, other autoimmune disease, pregnancy or lactation. Template material for amplifying TCR beta CDR3 regions consisted of RNA transcripts. Researchers ran a first-round RT-PCR on the TCR CDR3 using the HTBI primer set. TCRdb re-called the multiplex PCR reads with MiXCR, one entry per CDR3 protein. The sample includes hundreds of thousands of distinct CDR3 sequences, over 35% of them seen just once. Germline CDR1 and CDR2: ENHRY and SYGVKD. The CDR3 contains 9 residues when both ends are counted. The J gene is TRBJ1-4, the V gene TRBV10-3. The sequenced material came from blood. The receptor comes from a man younger than 35 with Graves' hyperthyroidism. The CDR3 spells CAISESTGL.